These T cell receptor beta chains were read from a single sample in a study of cytomegalovirus exposure and HLA in healthy donors. Here immunoSEQ multiplex PCR was the method, and the copy in TCRdb shows in-frame clones only, minus some. Of 90,000 to 150,000 clones in the sample, approximately 80% were seen once. Sequenced input: PBMCs. Every receptor here comes from a woman under 30 in good health and CMV-seronegative. CDR3s include the opening cysteine and the closing phenylalanine or tryptophan. The order of the fields is V gene, clone size, J gene, D gene, CDR3 DNA, CDR3 protein. D genes are given only for firm matches. Clone sizes are given selectively: once, few, many, or a class where the clone is expanded.

TRBV2,-,TRBJ2-7,-,TGTGCCAGCAGGCAATGGGGGGCGGGAGAGAAATACGAGCAGTACTTC,CASRQWGAGEKYEQYF
TRBV19,-,TRBJ2-7,-,TGTGCCAGTAGCGCGCGAGGGGGATTCCTTCCCTACGAGCAGTACTTC,CASSARGGFLPYEQYF
TRBV6-5,-,TRBJ1-6,-,TGTGCCAGCAGTTACGTCTCCGCAGATAATTCACCCCTCCACTTT,CASSYVSADNSPLHF
TRBV9,once,TRBJ2-5,TRBD1,TGTGCCAGCAGCTCTCGACAGGGACCGGAGACCCAGTACTTC,CASSSRQGPETQYF
TRBV19,-,TRBJ2-3,TRBD2,TGTGCCAGTAGGAATCCGGGGGGGCTGGGCACAGATACGCAGTATTTT,CASRNPGGLGTDTQYF
TRBV14,few,TRBJ2-7,TRBD1,TGTGCCAGCAGCCTGAAAGGGGACAGGGCCCCCTACGAGCAGTACTTC,CASSLKGDRAPYEQYF
TRBV4-3,-,TRBJ1-2,TRBD1,TGCGCCAGCAGCCAAGATACGCAGGGGGCTTATGGCTACACCTTC,CASSQDTQGAYGYTF
TRBV12-5,-,TRBJ2-1,TRBD2,TGTGCTAGTGGTGGAACTACTAGCGGAAGGTACCATGAGCAGTTCTTC,CASGGTTSGRYHEQFF
TRBV7-9,-,TRBJ2-5,-,TGTGCCAGCAGCTATTCTTCAGAGACCCAGTACTTC,CASSYSSETQYF
TRBV12-5,-,TRBJ2-7,-,TGTGCTAGTGGTCCGCCGACAGTCACCTACGAGCAGTACTTC,CASGPPTVTYEQYF
TRBV23-1,-,TRBJ2-2,TRBD2,TGCGCCAGCAGTCAACTCGGACTAGCCAACACCGGGGAGCTGTTTTTT,CASSQLGLANTGELFF
TRBV27,-,TRBJ2-1,TRBD2,TGTGCCAGCAGCCTCATCCTAGCGGGACTCAACTACAATGAGCAGTTCTTC,CASSLILAGLNYNEQFF
TRBV13,few,TRBJ2-7,-,TGTGCCAGCAGCGACAGCCAGGGGACAAGCCCAAGATACGAGCAGTACTTC,CASSDSQGTSPRYEQYF
TRBV11-2,-,TRBJ2-1,TRBD2,TGTGCCAGCAGCTTTAGCGGGGGAGCGGGTGAGCAGTTCTTC,CASSFSGGAGEQFF
TRBV6-1,-,TRBJ2-1,-,TGTGCCAGCAGTGAATTCGTGTCTCCCAATGAGCAGTTCTTC,CASSEFVSPNEQFF
TRBV27,-,TRBJ1-1,-,TGTGCCAGCAGTTATAGCAGGGGAACTGAAGCTTTCTTT,CASSYSRGTEAFF
TRBV2,-,TRBJ2-5,TRBD2,TGTGCCAGCAGGCCCGGGACTACACAAGAGACCCAGTACTTC,CASRPGTTQETQYF
TRBV2,-,TRBJ2-3,TRBD2,TGTGCCAGAGATTCACAGCGGGGCCCCCTAACAGATACGCAGTATTTT,CARDSQRGPLTDTQYF
TRBV7-8,-,TRBJ2-1,TRBD2,TGTGCCAGCAGCTCGAGCGGGAGCCGTTTCTCCTACAATGAGCAGTTCTTC,CASSSSGSRFSYNEQFF
TRBV27,-,TRBJ2-7,-,TGTGCCAGCAGTGCCGGGGGAGCGGGCGAGCAGTACTTC,CASSAGGAGEQYF
TRBV5-1,-,TRBJ2-1,-,TGCGCCAGCAGCCGGGTAGGGGGATACAATGAGCAGTTCTTC,CASSRVGGYNEQFF